This entry features one T cell receptor (beta chain) sequence. Its target is not known. Patients had resection in Japan or China between the mid-2010s and the late 2010s. Here immunoSEQ multiplex PCR was the method, and the copy in TCRdb shows in-frame clones only, minus some. The sample consists of 25,000 to 30,000 clones, around 74% of them appearing once. This entry comes from a study of immune evolution from preneoplasia to lung adenocarcinoma. On the study more broadly: HLA loss of heterozygosity: under 7.5% AIS, about 15% MIA, around 33% ADC, none AAH.

Trimming cost V 0 bases and J 2 bases, with 8 bases left between them. The CDR3 extends over 14 amino acids. CDR1 and CDR2 (germline): SGHRS, YFSETQ. General study results and limits: Highest clonality occurred in KRAS-mutant, not EGFR-mutant or double wild-type, nodules. Later-stage lesions appeared to have more T cells, more diversity, less clonality.

Sequenced input: FFPE invasive lung adenocarcinoma tissue. This TCR derives from a person in their sixties or seventies with invasive lung adenocarcinoma. Some clones in this sample may be carry-over from other donors' samples. The chain uses TRBV5-1 and TRBJ1-2; no clear D gene. The CDR3 DNA follows: TGCGCCAGCAGCTTGGAGTCCCCGAACTATGGCTACACCTTC. Amino acids: CASSLESPNYGYTF.